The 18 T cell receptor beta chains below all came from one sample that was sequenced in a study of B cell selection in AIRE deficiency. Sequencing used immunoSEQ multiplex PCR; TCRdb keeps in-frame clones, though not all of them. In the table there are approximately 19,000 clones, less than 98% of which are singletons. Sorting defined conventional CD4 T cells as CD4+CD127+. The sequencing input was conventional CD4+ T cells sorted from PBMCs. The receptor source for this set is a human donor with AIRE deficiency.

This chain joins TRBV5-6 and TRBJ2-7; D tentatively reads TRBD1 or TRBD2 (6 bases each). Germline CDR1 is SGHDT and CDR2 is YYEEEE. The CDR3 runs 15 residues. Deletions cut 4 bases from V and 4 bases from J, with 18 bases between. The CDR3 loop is CASSPGGGIRYEQYF. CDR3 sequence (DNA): TGTGCCAGCAGCCCCGGGGGCGGGATCCGATACGAGCAGTACTTC.

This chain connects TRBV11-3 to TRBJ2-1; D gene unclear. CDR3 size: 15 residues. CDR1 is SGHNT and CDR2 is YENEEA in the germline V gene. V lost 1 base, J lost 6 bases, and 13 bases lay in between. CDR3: CASSLGHGTFNEQFF. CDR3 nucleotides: TGTGCCAGCAGCTTAGGGCATGGAACATTCAATGAGCAGTTCTTC. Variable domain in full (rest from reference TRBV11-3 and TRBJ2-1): EAGVVQSPRYKIIEKKQPVAFWCNPISGHNTLYWYLQNLGQGPELLIRYENEEAVDDSQLPKDRFSAERLKGVDSTLKIQPAELGDSAVYLCASSLGHGTFNEQFFGPGTRLTVL.

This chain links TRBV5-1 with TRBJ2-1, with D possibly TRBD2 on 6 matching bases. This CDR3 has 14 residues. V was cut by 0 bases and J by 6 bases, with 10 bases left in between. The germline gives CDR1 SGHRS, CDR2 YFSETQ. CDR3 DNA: TGCGCCAGCAGCTTGGTGGTAGCGGCCAATGAGCAGTTCTTC. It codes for CASSLVVAANEQFF. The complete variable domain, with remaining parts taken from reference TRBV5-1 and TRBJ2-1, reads KAGVTQTPRYLIKTRGQQVTLSCSPISGHRSVSWYQQTPGQGLQFLFEYFSETQRNKGNFPGRFSGRQFSNSRSEMNVSTLELGDSALYLCASSLVVAANEQFFGPGTRLTVL.

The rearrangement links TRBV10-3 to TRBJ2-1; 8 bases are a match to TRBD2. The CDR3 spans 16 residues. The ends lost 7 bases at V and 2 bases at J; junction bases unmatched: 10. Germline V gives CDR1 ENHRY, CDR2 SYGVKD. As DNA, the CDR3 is TGTGCCATCACCCTCCAGGGGCGGGGGGCCTACAATGAGCAGTTCTTC. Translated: CAITLQGRGAYNEQFF.

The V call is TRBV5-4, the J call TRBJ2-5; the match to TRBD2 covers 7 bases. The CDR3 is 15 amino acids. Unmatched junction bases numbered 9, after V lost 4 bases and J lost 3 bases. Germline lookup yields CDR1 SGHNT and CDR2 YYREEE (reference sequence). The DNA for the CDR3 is TGTGCCAGCAGCGTCCCATGGGCGGGGGAAGAGACCCAGTACTTC. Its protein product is CASSVPWAGEETQYF.

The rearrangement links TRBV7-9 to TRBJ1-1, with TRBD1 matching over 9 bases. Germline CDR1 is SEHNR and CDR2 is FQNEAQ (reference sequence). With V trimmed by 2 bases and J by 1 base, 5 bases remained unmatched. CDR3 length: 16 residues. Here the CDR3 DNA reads TGTGCCAGCAGCTTAAGAGGGACAGGGAGGAACACTGAAGCTTTCTTT. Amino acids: CASSLRGTGRNTEAFF.

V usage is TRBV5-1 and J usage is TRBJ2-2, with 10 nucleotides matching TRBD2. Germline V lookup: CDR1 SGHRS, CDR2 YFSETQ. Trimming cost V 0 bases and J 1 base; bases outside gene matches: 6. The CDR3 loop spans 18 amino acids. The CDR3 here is CASSLGLAGAQNTGELFF. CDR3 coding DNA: TGCGCCAGCAGCTTGGGGCTAGCGGGGGCACAGAACACCGGGGAGCTGTTTTTT.

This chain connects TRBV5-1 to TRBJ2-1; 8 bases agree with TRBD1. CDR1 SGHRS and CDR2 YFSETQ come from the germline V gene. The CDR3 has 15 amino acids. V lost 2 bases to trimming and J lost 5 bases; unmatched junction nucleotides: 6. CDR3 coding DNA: TGCGCCAGCAGCTTCGGAGACAGGGGCCACAATGAGCAGTTCTTC. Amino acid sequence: CASSFGDRGHNEQFF.

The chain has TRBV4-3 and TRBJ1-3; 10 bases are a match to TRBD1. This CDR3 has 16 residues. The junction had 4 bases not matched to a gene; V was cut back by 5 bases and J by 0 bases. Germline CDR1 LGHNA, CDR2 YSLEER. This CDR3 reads CASSRQGANSGNTIYF. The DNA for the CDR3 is TGCGCCAGCAGCAGACAGGGGGCGAACTCTGGAAACACCATATATTTT.

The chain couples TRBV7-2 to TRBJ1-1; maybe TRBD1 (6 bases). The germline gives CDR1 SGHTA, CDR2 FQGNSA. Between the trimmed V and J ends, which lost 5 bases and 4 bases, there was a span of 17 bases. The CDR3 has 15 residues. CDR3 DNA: TGTGCCAGCAGCGTCCTCTGGGGGCTGGGCACTGAAGCTTTCTTT. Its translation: CASSVLWGLGTEAFF.

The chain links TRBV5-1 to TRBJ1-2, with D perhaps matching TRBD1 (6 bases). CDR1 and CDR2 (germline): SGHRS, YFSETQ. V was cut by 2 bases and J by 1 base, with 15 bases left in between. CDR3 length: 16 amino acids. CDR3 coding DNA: TGCGCCAGCAGCTTAACAGGGAGCCGAGTTAACTATGGCTACACCTTC. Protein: CASSLTGSRVNYGYTF.

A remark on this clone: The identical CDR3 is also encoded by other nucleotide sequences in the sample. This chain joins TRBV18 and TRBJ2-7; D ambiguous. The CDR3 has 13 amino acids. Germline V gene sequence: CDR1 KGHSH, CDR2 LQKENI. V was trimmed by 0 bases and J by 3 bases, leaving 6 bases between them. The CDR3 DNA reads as TGTGCCAGCTCACCACCGTCGGTCTACGAGCAGTACTTC. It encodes CASSPPSVYEQYF. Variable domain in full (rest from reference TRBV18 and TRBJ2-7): NAGVMQNPRHLVRRRGQEARLRCSPMKGHSHVYWYRQLPEEGLKFMVYLQKENIIDESGMPKERFSAEFPKEGPSILRIQQVVRGDSAAYFCASSPPSVYEQYFGPGTRLTVT.

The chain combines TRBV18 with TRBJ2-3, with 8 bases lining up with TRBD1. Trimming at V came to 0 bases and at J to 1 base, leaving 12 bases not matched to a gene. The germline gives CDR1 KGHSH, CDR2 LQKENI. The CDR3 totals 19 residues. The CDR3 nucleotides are TGTGCCAGCTCACCACCAGTCGGACAGGGTTATTGGGGCACAGATACGCAGTATTTT. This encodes CASSPPVGQGYWGTDTQYF.

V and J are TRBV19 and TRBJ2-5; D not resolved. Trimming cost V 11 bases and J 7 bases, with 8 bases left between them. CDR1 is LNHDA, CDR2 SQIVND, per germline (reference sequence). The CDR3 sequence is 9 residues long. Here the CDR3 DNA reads TGTGCCCTTAATGGGACCCAGTACTTC. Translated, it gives CALNGTQYF.

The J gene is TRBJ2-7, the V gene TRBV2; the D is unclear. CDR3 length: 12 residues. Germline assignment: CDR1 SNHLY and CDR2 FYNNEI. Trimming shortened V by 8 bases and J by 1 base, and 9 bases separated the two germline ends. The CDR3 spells CASHEGSYEQYF. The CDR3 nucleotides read TGTGCCAGCCACGAAGGGTCCTACGAGCAGTACTTC.

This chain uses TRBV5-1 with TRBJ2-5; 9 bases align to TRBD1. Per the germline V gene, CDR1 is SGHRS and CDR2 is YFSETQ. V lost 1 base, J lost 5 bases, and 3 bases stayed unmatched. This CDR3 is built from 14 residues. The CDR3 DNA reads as TGCGCCAGCAGCTTGACAGGGGGCGCGGAGACCCAGTACTTC. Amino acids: CASSLTGGAETQYF.

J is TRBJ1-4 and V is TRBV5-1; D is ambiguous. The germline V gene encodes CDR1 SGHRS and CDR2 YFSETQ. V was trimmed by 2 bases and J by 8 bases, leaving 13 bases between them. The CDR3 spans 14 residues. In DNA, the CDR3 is TGCGCCAGCAGCTTCGGGCCCAGCGGAGAAAAACTGTTTTTT. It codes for CASSFGPSGEKLFF.

The CDR3 bases are TGTGCCAGCAGCTTATCTTATGGGGGAGAGACCCAGTACTTC. Amino acids: CASSLSYGGETQYF. The chain is built from TRBV7-2 and TRBJ2-5; D tentatively fits TRBD1 or TRBD2 (5 bases each). V lost 2 bases and J lost 4, with 11 bases in between. Germline CDR1 is SGHTA and CDR2 is FQGNSA. The CDR3 covers 14 residues.